What follows describes a single T cell receptor (beta chain). The target antigen is unknown. The sample belongs to a study of blood T cells in healthy people across ages. Germline-derived CDR1 and CDR2 are SGHDT and YYEEEE. CDR3 size: 14 residues. The V end was cut by 3 bases, the J end by 6 bases, with 15 bases between. It was with a sample-barcoded 5' primer and a J-beta primer mix that a second PCR of roughly 7 to 12 cycles was run. A template-switch adaptor that had 12 random nucleotides put a tag on each cDNA molecule. TCRdb independently ran MiXCR on the 5' RACE reads; one entry per CDR3 protein. This table has hundreds of thousands of distinct CDR3 sequences, under 45% appearing once. Study-level findings and limits: Diversity was higher, and naive CD4+ cells more numerous, in long-lived donors than in aged donors.

This TCR came from a man aged 55 to 70 in good health. The specimen was blood. The chain links TRBV5-6 to TRBJ1-2; D remains unclear. The CDR3 nucleotides are TGTGCCAGCAGCTCCTCACACGCCTACGATGGCTACACCTTC. It specifies CASSSSHAYDGYTF.